This entry describes one T cell receptor beta chain. The target antigen is unknown. What the library attached to individual cDNA molecules were unique molecular identifiers. TCRdb used MiXCR to reprocess the RACE reads, holding one entry per CDR3 protein. This table has approximately 52,000 distinct CDR3 sequences, roughly a tenth appearing once. The data stem from a study of human T cells and chemical hapten exposure. Overall study results and limits: While controls formed fewer of them, expanded TCRs formed significantly more large CDR3 similarity clusters.

Germline V gene data show CDR1 as SGHRS and CDR2 as YFSETQ. Trimming shortened V by 2 bases and J by 3 bases, and 11 bases separated the two germline ends. The CDR3 loop spans 14 amino acids. Specified time point: pre-sensitization, week 0. Treatment indicated: therapeutic diphenylcyclopropenone sensitization with weekly scalp DPC. Total RNA extraction was carried out from unfractionated whole blood. Blood sampling preceded each patch test application. Participating donors were patients with alopecia, aged 18 to 70 years, considered appropriate candidates for DPC. The source was whole blood, collected in connection with sensitization to the hapten diphenylcyclopropenone (DPC). This sequence originates from a woman under 40 with alopecia areata. Some clones in this sample may be carry-over from other donors' samples. The genes are TRBV5-1 and TRBJ2-5; a possible D gene is TRBD2 (6 bases). The CDR3 region has the DNA TGCGCCAGCAGCTTTCTTAGCGGAGAAGAGACCCAGTACTTC. It encodes CASSFLSGEETQYF.